A single sample is the source of the 15 T cell receptor beta chains below, sequenced in a study of molecular identifiers for immune sequencing clone quantification. TCRdb reprocessed the PCR reads via MiXCR and lists one record per CDR3 protein. The data hold tens of thousands of distinct CDR3 sequences, with 21% observed a single time. The sequenced sample consisted of naive CD8+ T cells from blood, with Jurkat cell RNA spiked in. Subset noted: FACS-sorted CD8+CD4-CCR7+CD45RA+ naive T cells. Receptor source: a human donor in good health. Some libraries in this study had Jurkat cell RNA spiked in.

The genes are TRBV7-6 and TRBJ2-1; D is perhaps TRBD1 or TRBD2 (5 bases each). CDR3 length equals 16 residues. Germline V lookup: CDR1 SGHVS, CDR2 FNYEAQ. The V gene lost 5 bases and the J gene lost 2 bases, with 16 bases spanning the gap. The CDR3 is CASSRDGEGPYNEQFF. CDR3 DNA: TGTGCCAGCAGCCGGGACGGTGAGGGTCCCTACAATGAGCAGTTCTTC.

This clonotype was counted between two and nine times. The V gene is TRBV7-9, the J gene TRBJ1-3; 7 bases are shared with TRBD1. The V gene end was trimmed by 3 bases and the J gene end by 6 bases; junction bases not matched to a gene: 8. The CDR3 length is 15 residues. CDR1 is SEHNR and CDR2 is FQNEAQ in the germline V gene (reference sequence). In DNA form, the CDR3 reads TGTGCCAGCAGCTTCGACACAGGGGCCGTAAACACCATATATTTT. This sequence encodes CASSFDTGAVNTIYF.

This chain joins TRBV5-5 and TRBJ2-7, with TRBD2 identical over 7 bases. CDR1 is SGHKS and CDR2 is YYEKEE in the germline V gene (reference sequence). The CDR3 sequence is 14 residues long. V was clipped by 1 base and J by 6 bases; unmatched bases: 7. The CDR3 sequence: CASSLWGERGEQYF. The CDR3 nucleotides read TGTGCCAGCAGCTTGTGGGGAGAGCGGGGCGAGCAGTACTTC.

This clonotype was found many times. The chain joins TRBV10-2 to TRBJ2-5; tentative D call: TRBD2 (7 bases). Deletions cut 9 bases from V and 5 bases from J, with 16 bases between. The CDR3 extends over 13 amino acids. Germline V gives CDR1 WSHSY, CDR2 SAAADI. The CDR3 DNA reads TGCGCCAGTGCGCCGGGGGGCATGGAGACCCAGTACTTC. Translated, it gives CASAPGGMETQYF.

The sample holds a few counts of this clonotype. The rearrangement joins TRBV27 to TRBJ1-5; D call uncertain. The V gene lost 3 bases and the J gene lost 1 base, with 7 bases spanning the gap. Germline values: CDR1 MNHEY, CDR2 SMNVEV (reference sequence). This CDR3 has 14 residues. The CDR3 DNA follows: TGTGCCAGCAGTTTTCTGGGGAGCAATCAGCCCCAGCATTTT. Protein: CASSFLGSNQPQHF.

Many counts were recorded for this clonotype. The chain has TRBV19 and TRBJ1-1; D might be TRBD1 (6 bases). The V and J ends lost 9 bases and 4 bases respectively, with 15 bases between them. The V gene's germline CDR1 is LNHDA and CDR2 SQIVND (reference sequence). The CDR3 is 13 residues long. The CDR3: CASRQLGGTEAFF. The CDR3 DNA reads TGTGCCAGCCGCCAGTTAGGGGGCACTGAAGCTTTCTTT.

This rearrangement joins TRBV14 to TRBJ2-1; weak D call: TRBD2 (6 bases). Germline loops: CDR1 SGHDN, CDR2 FVKESK. The CDR3 has 15 residues. V was pared by 4 bases and J by 0 bases, with 10 bases between. Here the CDR3 reads CASSPLATSYNEQFF. In nucleotides, the CDR3 is TGTGCCAGCAGCCCCCTAGCGACCTCCTACAATGAGCAGTTCTTC.

This sequence joins TRBV13 and TRBJ2-7, with TRBD1 matching 12 bases. Trimming removed 3 bases from V and 6 bases from J; junction bases left unmatched: 6. Germline-derived CDR1 and CDR2 are PRHDT and FYEKMQ (reference sequence). The CDR3 covers 15 residues. CDR3 sequence (DNA): TGTGCCAGCAGCTTTGCGGGACAGGGGGCTATCGAGCAGTACTTC. Residues: CASSFAGQGAIEQYF.

This clonotype has at least ten counts. The genes are TRBV20-1 and TRBJ2-3; D could derive from TRBD1 or TRBD2 (6 bases each). CDR1 DFQATT and CDR2 SNEGSKA come from the germline V gene (reference sequence). The length of the CDR3 is 16 residues. The V gene lost 0 bases and the J gene lost 0 bases, with 13 bases spanning the gap. CDR3 residues: CSARDPTGRSTDTQYF. CDR3 nucleotide sequence: TGCAGTGCTAGAGATCCCACAGGGAGGAGCACAGATACGCAGTATTTT.

A word on this clonotype: It may be a read error: a sequence one base away is much more abundant. The gene calls are TRBV7-9 and TRBJ2-5; TRBD1 might be the D (6 bases). The CDR3 spans 14 residues. Germline V gene sequence: CDR1 SEHNR, CDR2 FQNEAQ (reference sequence). V lost 6 bases and J lost 1, with 12 bases in between. CDR3 nucleotide sequence: TGTGCCAGCAGATCGAGGACAGTCCAAGAGACCCAGTACTTC. As protein: CASRSRTVQETQYF.

This clonotype showed up just a few times. V and J are TRBV4-3 and TRBJ2-5, with TRBD2 matching 7 bases. With 0 bases clipped from V and 2 bases from J, the junction kept 15 bases outside the gene matches. CDR3 length equals 19 residues. The germline CDR1 and CDR2 sequences are LGHNA and YSLEER. The DNA of the CDR3 is TGCGCCAGCAGCCAAGACCCACTCTCCTTCCTGGGGGGGCAAGAGACCCAGTACTTC. As protein: CASSQDPLSFLGGQETQYF.

This clonotype was seen ten or more times. V gene TRBV19 combines with J gene TRBJ2-4; 7 nucleotides line up with TRBD1. The CDR3 totals 12 residues. The germline V gene has CDR1 LNHDA and CDR2 SQIVND (reference sequence). J gave up 8 bases and V 4 bases, and 2 bases lay outside the gene matches. Here the CDR3 reads CASSTDRHIQYF. CDR3 DNA: TGTGCCAGTAGTACGGACAGGCACATTCAGTACTTC.

At least ten counts were recorded for this clonotype. The rearrangement links TRBV9 to TRBJ2-1, with 11 nucleotides matching TRBD2. V was clipped by 0 bases and J by 10 bases; unmatched bases: 9. CDR1 SGDLS and CDR2 YYNGEE come from the germline V gene. The CDR3 consists of 16 residues. The CDR3 DNA sequence: TGTGCCAGCAGCGTAGCGGATAGCGGGGGGGTCTCCGAGCAGTTCTTC. The encoded protein is CASSVADSGGVSEQFF.

This clonotype was observed at least ten times. The genes are TRBV6-5 and TRBJ2-3, with D unresolved. V gave up 0 bases and J gave up 4 bases, with 8 bases separating them. Germline V gene sequence: CDR1 MNHEY, CDR2 SVGAGI. This CDR3 region has 14 residues. The CDR3 protein is CASSYSRMPDTQYF. Written as DNA, the CDR3 is TGTGCCAGCAGTTACTCGAGGATGCCAGATACGCAGTATTTT.

This clonotype occurred many times. The chain recombines TRBV5-3 with TRBJ2-1; D could derive from TRBD1 or TRBD2 (5 bases each). TRBV5-3 is recorded as an ORF, its role being uncertain. The CDR3 covers 14 residues. Trimming shortened V by 5 bases and J by 5 bases, and 14 bases separated the two germline ends. The CDR3 reads CARRTSGTNNEQFF. The CDR3 coding sequence is TGTGCCAGAAGGACATCCGGGACCAACAATGAGCAGTTCTTC.